A single sample gave rise to the 23 T cell receptor beta chains below, sequenced in a study of T-cell reconstitution after alpha-beta-depleted transplantation in children. Library preparation (for TCRbeta) was performed with unique molecular identifiers. MiXCR, applied by TCRdb to the PCR reads, yields one record per CDR3 protein. In the table there are some 520,000 distinct CDR3 sequences, about 33% of which are singletons. The source was PBMCs from the stem cell graft donor, collected from the stem cell graft. The receptors stem from a human donor who donated a stem cell graft to a child with aplastic anemia.

On this clonotype itself: Germline is not matched at one junction end, which may reflect a read error. This sequence joins TRBV28 and TRBJ2-5; D is unclear. Looked up from germline, CDR1 is MDHEN and CDR2 is SYDVKM. This CDR3 has 13 amino acids. The CDR3 protein is CASSLSNLGIQYF. In DNA form, the CDR3 reads TGTGCCAGCAGCTTATCCAACCTAGGGATCCAGTACTTC.

The chain recombines TRBV6-5 with TRBJ2-1, with 7 nucleotides matching TRBD2. V was pared by 2 bases and J by 6 bases, with 7 bases of the junction left unmatched. This CDR3 comprises 15 residues. Germline values: CDR1 MNHEY, CDR2 SVGAGI. The CDR3 DNA is TGTGCCAGCAGTTACCAGAGGGAGGGCCGCAATGAGCAGTTCTTC. It is translated as CASSYQREGRNEQFF.

The chain joins TRBV7-9 to TRBJ1-5, with no clear D. From germline, CDR1 is SEHNR and CDR2 FQNEAQ (reference sequence). This CDR3 contains 13 residues. The V gene lost 2 bases and the J gene lost 7 bases, with 9 bases spanning the gap. The CDR3 loop reads CASSLMLGQPQHF. The CDR3 DNA reads TGTGCCAGCAGCTTAATGTTGGGCCAGCCCCAGCATTTT.

In this sample, this clonotype turned up a few times. The chain carries TRBV6-1 and TRBJ2-3; D might be TRBD1 or TRBD2, each matching 5 bases. The CDR3 is made up of 14 amino acids. The V end lost 6 bases, the J end lost 0 bases, and 10 bases lay between the germline ends. Per the germline V gene, CDR1 is MNHNS and CDR2 is SASEGT. The chain's CDR3 is CASRERDSTDTQYF. CDR3 in DNA: TGTGCCAGCAGGGAACGGGACAGCACAGATACGCAGTATTTT.

This clonotype was recorded a few times. The genes are TRBV11-2 and TRBJ2-2; a possible D gene is TRBD1 (6 bases). The CDR3 covers 14 residues. The germline CDR1 and CDR2 sequences are SGHAT and FQNNGV. V lost 5 bases and J lost 6, with 13 bases in between. The CDR3 nucleotides are TGTGCCAGCAGCCCGCATCCAGGGGCCGGGGAGCTGTTTTTT. Its protein product is CASSPHPGAGELFF.

This clonotype was counted only a few times. The chain couples TRBV29-1 to TRBJ2-7; D gene ambiguous. CDR3 length equals 12 residues. Germline lookup yields CDR1 SQVTM and CDR2 ANQGSEA. V was shortened by 3 bases and J by 0 bases, with 6 bases between the two germline ends. The CDR3 loop reads CSVEVSSYEQYF. The CDR3 nucleotides read TGCAGCGTTGAGGTCAGCTCCTACGAGCAGTACTTC.

CDR3: CASSYVGTSSNEQFF. The CDR3 bases are TGTGCCAGCAGTTACGTTGGGACTAGCTCCAATGAGCAGTTCTTC. This chain joins TRBV6-5 and TRBJ2-1, with TRBD2 identical over 9 bases. The CDR3 loop spans 15 amino acids. V was clipped by 2 bases and J by 6 bases; unmatched bases: 5. Germline CDR1 reads MNHEY; CDR2 reads SVGAGI.

The CDR3 nucleotides are TGCAGTTCTTCTTCCGGGGCCCCTTTTCAAGAGACCCAGTACTTC. This codes for CSSSSGAPFQETQYF. The chain joins TRBV20-1 to TRBJ2-5; either TRBD1 or TRBD2 may supply D (5 bases each). CDR3 length equals 15 residues. Germline V lookup: CDR1 DFQATT, CDR2 SNEGSKA (reference sequence). V lost 8 bases and J 2 bases, leaving 21 bases between the germline ends.

This clonotype was observed a handful of times. V usage is TRBV7-2 and J usage is TRBJ2-2, with 8 bases lining up with TRBD2. Per germline, CDR1 SGHTA and CDR2 FQGNSA. With 1 base clipped from V and 1 base from J, the junction kept 2 bases outside the gene matches. This CDR3 is built from 16 residues. This CDR3 reads CASSLVGLVNTGELFF. As DNA, the CDR3 is TGTGCCAGCAGCTTAGTGGGACTAGTGAACACCGGGGAGCTGTTTTTT.

This clonotype was detected a few times. The chain employs TRBV25-1 and TRBJ1-1; 7 nucleotides line up with TRBD1. CDR1 and CDR2 from the germline V gene are MGHDK and SYGVNS. Unmatched junction bases numbered 9, after V lost 4 bases and J lost 1 base. The CDR3 is 16 amino acids. This CDR3 is CASSVPGGRGNTEAFF. The DNA for the CDR3 is TGTGCCAGCAGTGTCCCAGGGGGGCGGGGGAACACTGAAGCTTTCTTT.

The DNA for the CDR3 is TGTGCCAGCAGGAAATTAGACAGTATGAACACTGAAGCTTTCTTT. It specifies CASRKLDSMNTEAFF. The chain joins TRBV3-1 to TRBJ1-1; a weak D match, TRBD1 (5 bases). This CDR3 comprises 15 residues. Trimming pared 6 bases from V and 0 bases from J, leaving 14 bases between. The germline CDR1 and CDR2 sequences are LGHDT and YNNKEL (reference sequence).

This chain links TRBV7-2 with TRBJ1-1; 7 bases agree with TRBD1. This CDR3 spans 11 amino acids. With 5 bases clipped from V and 11 bases from J, the junction kept 5 bases outside the gene matches. CDR1 is SGHTA and CDR2 is FQGNSA in the germline V gene. CDR3 nucleotides: TGTGCCAGCAGCCGAGGGGGCTTGGCTTTCTTT. This codes for CASSRGGLAFF.

The chain recombines TRBV5-5 with TRBJ1-5; no definite D call. CDR3 length equals 15 residues. CDR1 is SGHKS and CDR2 is YYEKEE in the germline V gene (reference sequence). Trimming took off 0 bases at V and 5 bases at J, with 12 bases between the two ends. As DNA, the CDR3 is TGTGCCAGCAGCTTGGGCCAAGAACCTCATCAGCCCCAGCATTTT. This gives the protein CASSLGQEPHQPQHF.

This clonotype was recorded a few times. The V gene is TRBV28, the J gene TRBJ1-4; D is undetermined. This CDR3 has 13 amino acids. The ends were cut back, 1 base at V and 7 bases at J, with 7 bases in the middle. Germline-derived CDR1 and CDR2 are MDHEN and SYDVKM. Here the CDR3 DNA reads TGTGCCAGCAGTTTATTTAGGGTTGAAAAACTGTTTTTT. Its translation: CASSLFRVEKLFF.

The V and J genes are TRBV12-3 or TRBV12-4 and TRBJ2-1; no firm D call. This CDR3 spans 13 amino acids. The ends were cut back, 3 bases at V and 8 bases at J, with 11 bases in the middle. CDR3 nucleotides: TGTGCCAGCAGTTTTTTGGCCTTCGATGAGCAGTTCTTC. As protein: CASSFLAFDEQFF.

The V and J genes are TRBV2 and TRBJ1-5; possible D gene TRBD1, 6 bases. CDR1 and CDR2 (germline): SNHLY, FYNNEI. This CDR3 contains 15 residues. V dropped 3 bases and J dropped 3 bases, with 12 bases sitting between them. CDR3 DNA: TGTGCCAGCAGTGAGCAGGGGTTGGACAATCAGCCCCAGCATTTT. It is translated as CASSEQGLDNQPQHF.

A few counts support this clonotype. V usage is TRBV28 and J usage is TRBJ2-3, with D unresolved. Trimming removed 7 bases at V and 3 bases at J, with 14 bases between. The CDR3 totals 14 residues. CDR1 is MDHEN and CDR2 is SYDVKM in the germline V gene. For the CDR3, the DNA is TGTGCCAGCACCGCAATTCCTCAAACAGATACGCAGTATTTT. This gives the protein CASTAIPQTDTQYF.

The V call is TRBV25-1, the J call TRBJ2-1; TRBD2 matches at 7 bases. The CDR3 spans 15 residues. V was pared by 4 bases and J by 5 bases, with 8 bases of the junction left unmatched. CDR1 is MGHDK, CDR2 SYGVNS, per germline. Here the CDR3 DNA reads TGTGCCAGCAGTGTTCTGGCGGGAGCGGACAATGAGCAGTTCTTC. Its translation is CASSVLAGADNEQFF.

The chain links TRBV18 to TRBJ2-3, with D perhaps matching TRBD2 (6 bases). Trimming stripped 1 base from V and 5 bases from J, with 19 bases between. Germline V gives CDR1 KGHSH, CDR2 LQKENI. The CDR3 is 17 residues long. CDR3 protein: CASSPQSSEQRGDTQYF. CDR3 nucleotide sequence: TGTGCCAGCTCACCACAATCTAGCGAACAAAGGGGAGATACGCAGTATTTT.

The V gene is TRBV4-2, the J gene TRBJ2-1, with TRBD2 matching 13 bases. This CDR3 is 18 amino acids long. Germline lookup yields CDR1 LGHNA and CDR2 YNFKEQ. J lost 1 base, V lost 4 bases, and 7 bases had no gene match. This CDR3 reads CASSPRLAGGISYNEQFF. In DNA, the CDR3 is TGTGCCAGCAGCCCCCGACTAGCGGGAGGCATTTCCTACAATGAGCAGTTCTTC.

The chain joins TRBV7-2 to TRBJ2-7; 15 bases are shared with TRBD2. The CDR3 has 15 residues. The germline V gene has CDR1 SGHTA and CDR2 FQGNSA. V dropped 4 bases and J dropped 4; count of bases not matched to a gene: 2. CDR3 sequence (DNA): TGTGCCAGCAGCTATGGACTAGCGGGAGGGTACGAGCAGTACGTC. This sequence encodes CASSYGLAGGYEQYV.

V is TRBV7-2 and J is TRBJ2-7, with D tentatively TRBD1 (5 bases). CDR1 and CDR2 from the germline V gene are SGHTA and FQGNSA. This CDR3 spans 14 amino acids. With 3 bases removed from V and 0 bases from J, the gap between germline ends came to 9 bases. This CDR3 is CASSFQGSSYEQYF. CDR3 DNA sequence: TGTGCCAGCAGCTTTCAGGGAAGCTCCTACGAGCAGTACTTC.

This clonotype turned up a few times. V is TRBV11-2 and J is TRBJ2-3; TRBD2 matches at 8 bases. The V gene's germline CDR1 is SGHAT and CDR2 FQNNGV. The length of the CDR3 is 17 residues. The V segment lost 4 bases and the J segment 2 bases; nucleotides outside the gene matches: 11. CDR3: CASSSPGGRRPTDTQYF. As DNA, the CDR3 is TGTGCCAGCAGCTCACCGGGAGGGAGGCGTCCCACAGATACGCAGTATTTT.